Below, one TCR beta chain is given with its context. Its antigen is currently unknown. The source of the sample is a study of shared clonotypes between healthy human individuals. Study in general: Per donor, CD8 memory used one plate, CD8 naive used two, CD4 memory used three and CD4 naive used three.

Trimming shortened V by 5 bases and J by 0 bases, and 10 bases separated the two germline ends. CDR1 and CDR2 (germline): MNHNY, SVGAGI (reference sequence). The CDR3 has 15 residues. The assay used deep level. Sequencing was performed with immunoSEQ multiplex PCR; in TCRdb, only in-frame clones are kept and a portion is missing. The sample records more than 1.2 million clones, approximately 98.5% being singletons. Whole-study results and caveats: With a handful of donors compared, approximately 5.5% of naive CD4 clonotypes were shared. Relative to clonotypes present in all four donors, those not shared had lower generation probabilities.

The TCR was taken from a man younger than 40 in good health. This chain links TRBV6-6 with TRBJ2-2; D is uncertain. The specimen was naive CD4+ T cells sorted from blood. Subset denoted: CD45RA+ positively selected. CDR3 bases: TGTGCCAGCAGTAGAACAGCAACGAACACCGGGGAGCTGTTTTTT. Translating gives CASSRTATNTGELFF.